A selection of T cell receptor beta chains follows, all from one sample in a study of blood T cell repertoires in COVID-19. Using immunoSEQ multiplex PCR, the repertoire was profiled, and TCRdb retains in-frame clones only, with some absent. Of about 160,000 clones in the sample, about four fifths were seen once. Sequencing input: peripheral blood. The source is a woman aged 60-70 years with COVID-19, enrolled during active disease. Each CDR3 is given with its conserved first and last residue.

j_gene | len | v_gene | CDR3aa
TRBJ2-5 | 15 | TRBV6-2/TRBV6-3 | CASSLGTSGGLVQYF
TRBJ1-3 | 15 | TRBV6-2/TRBV6-3 | CASSTLTGFGNTIYF
TRBJ2-1 | 16 | TRBV5-1 | CASSLGGGLAVNEQFF
TRBJ1-3 | 14 | TRBV30 | CAWRRQGTGSTIYF
TRBJ1-2 | 16 | TRBV29-1 | CSVKKFGGRGGYGYTF
TRBJ2-7 | 13 | TRBV30 | CAWRGGGPYEQYF
TRBJ2-3 | 14 | TRBV7-9 | CASSPGGSADTQYF
TRBJ2-1 | 15 | TRBV5-5 | CASSSTSGSYNEQFF
TRBJ1-3 | 14 | TRBV29-1 | CSVKSGGGGNTIYF
TRBJ2-7 | 16 | TRBV5-1 | CASSLGASGQGYEQYF
TRBJ2-3 | 16 | TRBV15 | CATSNGGRAFGDTQYF
TRBJ2-3 | 12 | TRBV27 | CASSFNADTQYF
TRBJ2-1 | 15 | TRBV7-6 | CASSLEGASYNEQFF
TRBJ2-1 | 16 | TRBV19 | CASSLRQGHSYNEQFF
TRBJ1-5 | 14 | TRBV2 | CASSVKGGNQPQHF
TRBJ1-4 | 15 | TRBV7-2 | CASSLEGRGYEKLFF
TRBJ1-2 | 16 | TRBV5-6 | CASSFWGRPGNYGYTF
TRBJ1-1 | 11 | TRBV28 | CASRGQVEAFF
TRBJ1-1 | 15 | TRBV7-8 | CASSPRTGMNTEAFF
TRBJ2-2 | 16 | TRBV6-5 | CASSYSRSGNTGELFF
TRBJ2-5 | 15 | TRBV7-2 | CASSRSTGYQETQYF